What follows is one T cell receptor (beta chain) and its context. Its antigen is as yet unknown. The data were obtained in a study of shared clonotypes between healthy human individuals. Whole-study context: Per donor, three plates held CD4 naive cells, three held CD4 memory, two held CD8 naive and one held CD8 memory. The study, taken as a whole, reports: Clonotypes shared by all four donors outscored non-shared clonotypes in generation probability.

This CDR3 is 16 amino acids long. Germline loops: CDR1 SGDLS, CDR2 YYNGEE. V lost 0 bases to trimming and J lost 5 bases; unmatched junction nucleotides: 6. Profiling relied on immunoSEQ multiplex PCR, and the TCRdb table lists in-frame clones only, not all of them. The sample carries some 1,100,000 clones, approximately 80% recorded once. The gene calls are TRBV9 and TRBJ2-2; 8 bases map to TRBD2. The sequencing input was memory CD4+ T cells from PBMCs. Subset in this sample: CD45RA-negative fraction. The origin of this receptor is a man between 18 and 29 years old in good health. Some clones in this sample may be carry-over from other donors' samples. The CDR3 region has the DNA TGTGCCAGCAGCGTAGGTTCGGGAGGGCCGACCGGGGAGCTGTTTTTT. This gives the protein CASSVGSGGPTGELFF.